Below are 7 T cell receptor beta chains sequenced from a single sample in a study of long-term antiretroviral therapy in people with HIV. It was version v3.0 of the immunoSEQ assay that was run at survey level. This table comes from immunoSEQ multiplex PCR, and its TCRdb copy is limited to in-frame clones, with some not included. The data contain around 17,000 clones, roughly 95% of them singletons. Sequences were derived from unsorted PBMCs, sampled more than 10 years after starting antiretroviral therapy. The receptors were sampled from a young man with HIV.

This chain links TRBV5-6 with TRBJ2-2; 11 bases fit TRBD1. The CDR3 runs to 15 residues. V lost 4 bases, J lost 5 bases, and 4 bases stayed unmatched. The V gene's germline CDR1 is SGHDT and CDR2 YYEEEE. In nucleotides, the CDR3 is TGTGCCAGCAGCACCGGACAGGGGGCAACCGGGGAGCTGTTTTTT. It encodes CASSTGQGATGELFF.

This clone was counted a single time. The rearrangement uses TRBV11-2 and TRBJ1-1; the D is unclear. V was cut by 1 base and J by 11 bases, with 8 bases left in between. CDR3 size: 11 residues. CDR1 is SGHAT and CDR2 is FQNNGV in the germline V gene. This chain's CDR3 is CASSLAGWAFF. The DNA for the CDR3 is TGTGCCAGCAGCTTAGCGGGTTGGGCTTTCTTT. Drawing the rest from reference TRBV11-2 and TRBJ1-1, the complete variable domain is EAGVAQSPRYKIIEKRQSVAFWCNPISGHATLYWYQQILGQGPKLLIQFQNNGVVDDSQLPKDRFSAERLKGVDSTLKIQPAKLEDSAVYLCASSLAGWAFFGQGTRLTVV.

This chain links TRBV5-1 with TRBJ1-2; weak D call: TRBD1 (5 bases). The CDR3 extends over 14 amino acids. Looked up from germline, CDR1 is SGHRS and CDR2 is YFSETQ. V was trimmed by 0 bases and J by 8 bases, leaving 14 bases between them. CDR3: CASSLAGTGRGYTF. The DNA for the CDR3 is TGCGCCAGCAGCTTGGCAGGGACCGGAAGAGGCTACACCTTC.

This CDR3 is CASSMVRDQPQHF. The CDR3 DNA reads TGTGCCAGTAGTATGGTTAGGGATCAGCCCCAGCATTTT. The chain is built from TRBV19 and TRBJ1-5; D is uncertain. Per germline, CDR1 LNHDA and CDR2 SQIVND (reference sequence). CDR3 length equals 13 residues. The ends were cut back, 3 bases at V and 5 bases at J, with 8 bases in the middle.

V and J are TRBV4-1 and TRBJ2-1; D is ambiguous. The CDR3 runs to 11 residues. The ends were cut back, 1 base at V and 15 bases at J, with 10 bases in the middle. CDR1 and CDR2 (germline): MGHRA, YSYEKL. The CDR3 region is CASSQGSAWFF. CDR3 DNA: TGCGCCAGCAGCCAAGGTTCGGCCTGGTTCTTC.

V usage is TRBV2 and J usage is TRBJ1-4, with D unclear. Deletions cut 2 bases from V and 0 bases from J, with 10 bases between. Germline CDR1 reads SNHLY; CDR2 reads FYNNEI. The CDR3 has 16 residues. The CDR3 region has the DNA TGTGCCAGCAGTGAAATCGCAGGCGCAACTAATGAAAAACTGTTTTTT. Amino acid sequence: CASSEIAGATNEKLFF.

The rearrangement links TRBV15 to TRBJ1-5; TRBD1 agrees at 9 bases. The CDR3 totals 15 residues. J lost 5 bases, V lost 2 bases, and 4 bases had no gene match. Looked up from germline, CDR1 is LNHNV and CDR2 is YYDKDF (reference sequence). CDR3 amino acids: CATSRPGTGYQPQHF. The CDR3 DNA is TGTGCCACCAGCAGACCGGGGACAGGGTATCAGCCCCAGCATTTT.